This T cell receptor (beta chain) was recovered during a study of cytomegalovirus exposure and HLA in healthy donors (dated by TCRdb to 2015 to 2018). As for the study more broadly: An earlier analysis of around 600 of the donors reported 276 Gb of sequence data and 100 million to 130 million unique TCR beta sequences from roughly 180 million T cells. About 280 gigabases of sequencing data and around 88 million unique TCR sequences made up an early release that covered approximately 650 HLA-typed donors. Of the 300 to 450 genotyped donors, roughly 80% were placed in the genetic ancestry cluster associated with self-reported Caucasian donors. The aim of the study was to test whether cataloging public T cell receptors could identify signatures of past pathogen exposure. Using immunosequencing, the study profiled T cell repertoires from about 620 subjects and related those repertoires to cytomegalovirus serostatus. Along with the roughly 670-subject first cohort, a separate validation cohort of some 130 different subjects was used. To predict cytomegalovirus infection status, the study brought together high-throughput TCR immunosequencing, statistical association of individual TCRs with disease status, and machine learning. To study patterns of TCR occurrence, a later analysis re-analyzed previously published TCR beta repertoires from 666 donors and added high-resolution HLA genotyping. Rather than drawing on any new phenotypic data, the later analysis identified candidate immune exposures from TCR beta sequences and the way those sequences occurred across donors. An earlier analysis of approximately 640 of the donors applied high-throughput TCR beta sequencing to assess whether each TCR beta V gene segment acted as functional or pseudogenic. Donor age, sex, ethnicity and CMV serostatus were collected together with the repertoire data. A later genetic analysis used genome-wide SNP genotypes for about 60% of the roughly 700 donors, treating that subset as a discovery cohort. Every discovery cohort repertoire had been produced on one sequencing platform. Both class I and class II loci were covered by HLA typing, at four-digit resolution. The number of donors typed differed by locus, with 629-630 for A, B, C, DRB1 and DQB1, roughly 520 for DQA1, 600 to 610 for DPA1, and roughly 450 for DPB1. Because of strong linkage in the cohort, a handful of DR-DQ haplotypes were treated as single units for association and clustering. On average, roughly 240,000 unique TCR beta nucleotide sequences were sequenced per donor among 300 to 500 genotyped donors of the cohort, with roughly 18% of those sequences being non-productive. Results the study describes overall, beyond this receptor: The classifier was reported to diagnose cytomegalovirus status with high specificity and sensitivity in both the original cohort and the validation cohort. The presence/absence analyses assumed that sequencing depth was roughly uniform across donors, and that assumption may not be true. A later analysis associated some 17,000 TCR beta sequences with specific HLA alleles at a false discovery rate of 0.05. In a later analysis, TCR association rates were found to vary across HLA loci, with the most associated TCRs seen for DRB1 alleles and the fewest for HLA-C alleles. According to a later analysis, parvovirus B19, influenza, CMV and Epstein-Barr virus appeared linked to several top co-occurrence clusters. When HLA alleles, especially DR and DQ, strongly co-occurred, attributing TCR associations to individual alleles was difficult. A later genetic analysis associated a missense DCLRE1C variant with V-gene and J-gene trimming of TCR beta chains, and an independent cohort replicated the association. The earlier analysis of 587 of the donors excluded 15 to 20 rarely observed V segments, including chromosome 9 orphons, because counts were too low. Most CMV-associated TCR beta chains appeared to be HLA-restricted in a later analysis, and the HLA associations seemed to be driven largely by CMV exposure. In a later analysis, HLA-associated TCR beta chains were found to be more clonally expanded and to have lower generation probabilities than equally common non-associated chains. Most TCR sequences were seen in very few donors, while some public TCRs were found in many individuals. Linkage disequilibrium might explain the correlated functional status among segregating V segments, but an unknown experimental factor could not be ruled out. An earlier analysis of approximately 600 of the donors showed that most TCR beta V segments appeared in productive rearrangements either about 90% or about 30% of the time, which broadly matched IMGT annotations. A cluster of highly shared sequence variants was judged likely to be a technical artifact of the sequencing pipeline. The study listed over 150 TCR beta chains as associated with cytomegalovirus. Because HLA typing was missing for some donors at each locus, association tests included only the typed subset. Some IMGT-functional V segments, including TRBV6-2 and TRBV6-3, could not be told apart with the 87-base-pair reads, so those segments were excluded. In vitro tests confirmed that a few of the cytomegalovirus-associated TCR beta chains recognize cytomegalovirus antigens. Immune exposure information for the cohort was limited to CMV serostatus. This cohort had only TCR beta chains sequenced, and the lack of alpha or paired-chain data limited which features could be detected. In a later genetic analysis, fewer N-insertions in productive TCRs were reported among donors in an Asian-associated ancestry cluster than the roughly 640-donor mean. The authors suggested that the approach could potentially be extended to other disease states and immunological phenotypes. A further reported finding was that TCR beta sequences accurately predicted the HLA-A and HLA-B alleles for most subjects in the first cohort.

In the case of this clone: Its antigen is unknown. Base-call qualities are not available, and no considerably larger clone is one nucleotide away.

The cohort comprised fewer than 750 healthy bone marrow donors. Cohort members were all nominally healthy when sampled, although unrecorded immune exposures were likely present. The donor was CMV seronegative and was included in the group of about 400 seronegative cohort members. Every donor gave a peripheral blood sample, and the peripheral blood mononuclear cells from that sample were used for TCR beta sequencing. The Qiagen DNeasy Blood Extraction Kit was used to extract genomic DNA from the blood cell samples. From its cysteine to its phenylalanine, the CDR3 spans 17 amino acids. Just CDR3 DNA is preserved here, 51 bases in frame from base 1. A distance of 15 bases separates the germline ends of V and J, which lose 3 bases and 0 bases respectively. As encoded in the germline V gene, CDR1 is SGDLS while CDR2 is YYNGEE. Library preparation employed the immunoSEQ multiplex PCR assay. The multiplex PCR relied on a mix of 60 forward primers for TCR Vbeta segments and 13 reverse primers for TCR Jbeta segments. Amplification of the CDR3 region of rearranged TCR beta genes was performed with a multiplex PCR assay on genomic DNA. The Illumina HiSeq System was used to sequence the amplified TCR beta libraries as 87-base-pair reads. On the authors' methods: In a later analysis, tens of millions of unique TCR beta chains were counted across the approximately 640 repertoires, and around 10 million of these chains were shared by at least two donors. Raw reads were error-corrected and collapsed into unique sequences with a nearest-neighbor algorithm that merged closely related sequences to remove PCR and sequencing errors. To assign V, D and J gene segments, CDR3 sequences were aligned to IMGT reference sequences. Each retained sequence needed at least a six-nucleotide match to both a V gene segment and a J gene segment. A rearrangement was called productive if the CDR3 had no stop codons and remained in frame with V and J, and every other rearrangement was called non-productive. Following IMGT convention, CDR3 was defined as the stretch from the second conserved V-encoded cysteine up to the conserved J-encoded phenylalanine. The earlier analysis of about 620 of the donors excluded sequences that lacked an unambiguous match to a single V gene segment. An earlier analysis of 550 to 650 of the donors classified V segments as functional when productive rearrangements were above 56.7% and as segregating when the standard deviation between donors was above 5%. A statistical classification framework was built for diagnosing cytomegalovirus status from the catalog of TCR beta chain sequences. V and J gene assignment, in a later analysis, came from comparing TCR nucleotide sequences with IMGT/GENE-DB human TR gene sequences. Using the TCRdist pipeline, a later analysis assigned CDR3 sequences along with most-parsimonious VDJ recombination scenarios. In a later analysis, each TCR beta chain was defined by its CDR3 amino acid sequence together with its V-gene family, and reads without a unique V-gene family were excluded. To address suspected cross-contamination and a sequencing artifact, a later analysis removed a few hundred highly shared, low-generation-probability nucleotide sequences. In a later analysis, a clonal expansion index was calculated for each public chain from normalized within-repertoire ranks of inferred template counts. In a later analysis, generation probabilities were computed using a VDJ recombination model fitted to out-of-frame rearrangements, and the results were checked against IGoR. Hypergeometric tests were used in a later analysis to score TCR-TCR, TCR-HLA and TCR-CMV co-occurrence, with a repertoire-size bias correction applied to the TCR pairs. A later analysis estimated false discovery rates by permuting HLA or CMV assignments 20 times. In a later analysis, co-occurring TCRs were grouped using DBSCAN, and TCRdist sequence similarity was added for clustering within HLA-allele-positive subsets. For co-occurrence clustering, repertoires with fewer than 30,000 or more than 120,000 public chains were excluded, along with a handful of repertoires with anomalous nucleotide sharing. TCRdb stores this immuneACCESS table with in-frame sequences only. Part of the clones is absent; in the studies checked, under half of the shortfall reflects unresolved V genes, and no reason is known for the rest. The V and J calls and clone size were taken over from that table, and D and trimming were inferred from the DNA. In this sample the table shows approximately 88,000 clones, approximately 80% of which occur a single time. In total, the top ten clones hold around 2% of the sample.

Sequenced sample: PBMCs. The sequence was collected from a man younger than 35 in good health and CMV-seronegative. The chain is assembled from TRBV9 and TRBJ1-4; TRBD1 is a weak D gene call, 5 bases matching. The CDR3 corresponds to CASSANQGLSTNEKLFF. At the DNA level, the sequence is TGTGCCAGCAGCGCAAATCAGGGACTTTCAACTAATGAAAAACTGTTTTTT.